The 3 T cell receptor beta chains presented below share a single source sample, sequenced in a study of siplizumab effects on memory and regulatory T cells. Here immunoSEQ multiplex PCR was the method, and the copy in TCRdb shows in-frame clones only, minus some. The sample has about 100,000 clones, about 94% seen once. Sequencing was carried out using non-Treg CD4+ T cells sorted from blood. These receptors came from a human donor in good health.

This chain connects TRBV11-3 to TRBJ2-3; a possible D gene is TRBD2 (5 bases). Deletions cut 1 base from V and 2 bases from J, with 7 bases between. CDR3 length: 14 amino acids. Germline-derived CDR1 and CDR2 are SGHNT and YENEEA. Here the CDR3 DNA reads TGTGCCAGCAGCTTAGGGCGGGCCACAGATACGCAGTATTTT. Protein product: CASSLGRATDTQYF.

The chain links TRBV5-5 to TRBJ2-5, with 9 bases aligning to TRBD2. The V and J ends lost 2 bases and 5 bases, in that order; junction bases with no gene match: 10. Germline V lookup: CDR1 SGHKS, CDR2 YYEKEE (reference sequence). The CDR3 contains 16 residues. CDR3 sequence reads: CASSFLAGPLGETQYF. The CDR3 nucleotides are TGTGCCAGCAGCTTCCTAGCGGGACCCCTCGGGGAGACCCAGTACTTC.

The chain links TRBV11-2 to TRBJ1-2, with unresolved D. The CDR3 length is 15 residues. V was trimmed by 0 bases and J by 3 bases, leaving 11 bases between them. CDR1 and CDR2 (germline): SGHAT, FQNNGV. The CDR3 DNA is TGTGCCAGCAGCTTAGAGGGCAGCGCCTACTATGGCTACACCTTC. Translation gives CASSLEGSAYYGYTF.